The 32 T cell receptor beta chains in this list originate from one sample, sequenced in a study of CD4 T cells in relation to SARS-CoV-2 and coronaviruses. The antigens for these receptors are not known. Before the COVID-19 pandemic, during about 2011-2019, CD4+ T cells were taken from unexposed donors. The cells were cultured for about 10 days before CD4+ T cells were isolated. Generated by immunoSEQ multiplex PCR, the TCRdb table keeps only in-frame clones and is missing some. The repertoire holds some 22,000 clones, with about three fifths as singletons. Sequences were obtained from CD4+ T cells from PBMCs, cultured in vitro. The receptors come from a human donor in good health.

The count of this clone is one. This chain connects TRBV6-5 to TRBJ1-6; tentative D call: TRBD1 (5 bases). This CDR3 comprises 15 residues. Trimming removed 5 bases from V and 8 bases from J, with 16 bases in between. CDR1 MNHEY and CDR2 SVGAGI come from the germline V gene. CDR3 DNA: TGTGCCAGCAGTACGACGGAGCGGGGGTATTCACCCCTCCACTTT. Translated: CASSTTERGYSPLHF.

The gene calls are TRBV7-2 and TRBJ2-3; 7 bases line up with TRBD2. J lost 0 bases, V lost 1 base, and 4 bases had no gene match. In germline, CDR1 is SGHTA, CDR2 FQGNSA. CDR3 length equals 16 residues. The CDR3 nucleotides read TGTGCCAGCAGCTTAGGTCCTAGCGGAAGCACAGATACGCAGTATTTT. Translation gives CASSLGPSGSTDTQYF.

J is TRBJ2-1 and V is TRBV3-1 (or the pseudogene TRBV3-2); the D is unclear. The CDR3 totals 13 residues. Germline CDR1 and CDR2: LGHDT and YNNKEL (reference sequence). V was shortened by 7 bases and J by 5 bases, with 12 bases between the two germline ends. The CDR3: CASNGRSHNEQFF. The DNA for the CDR3 is TGTGCCAGCAACGGGCGGAGCCACAATGAGCAGTTCTTC.

The chain carries TRBV9 and TRBJ1-3; the D gene is possibly TRBD1 (6 bases). There are 16 residues in the CDR3. Germline CDR1 is SGDLS and CDR2 is YYNGEE. Trimming stripped 3 bases from V and 0 bases from J, with 13 bases between. CDR3 DNA sequence: TGTGCCAGCAGCGAAACCGGGACATACTCTGGAAACACCATATATTTT. It yields the protein CASSETGTYSGNTIYF.

The J gene is TRBJ2-1, the V gene TRBV5-6, with D hard to call. The CDR3 is 15 amino acids. Trimming left V 4 bases short and J 0 bases short, with 11 bases between. Per germline, CDR1 SGHDT and CDR2 YYEEEE. In nucleotides, the CDR3 is TGTGCCAGCAGCGTCCCCCGGAGCTCCTACAATGAGCAGTTCTTC. Its protein is CASSVPRSSYNEQFF.

The chain couples TRBV4-1 to TRBJ1-1; D perhaps matches TRBD1 (5 bases). CDR1 is MGHRA and CDR2 is YSYEKL in the germline V gene. The CDR3 has 15 amino acids. The V end lost 3 bases, the J end lost 1 base, and 12 bases lay between the germline ends. The CDR3 loop is CASSHPDTSNTEAFF. CDR3 coding DNA: TGCGCCAGCAGCCACCCGGACACGTCGAACACTGAAGCTTTCTTT.

V usage is TRBV5-6 and J usage is TRBJ2-3; 8 bases align to TRBD2. The CDR3 spans 15 residues. Per the germline V gene, CDR1 is SGHDT and CDR2 is YYEEEE. J lost 4 bases, V lost 2 bases, and 6 bases had no gene match. Here the CDR3 reads CASSFVGLGPDTQYF. The CDR3 DNA reads as TGTGCCAGCAGCTTCGTGGGACTAGGTCCAGATACGCAGTATTTT.

V is TRBV5-5 and J is TRBJ1-5; D call uncertain. Deletions cut 0 bases from V and 6 bases from J, with 16 bases between. CDR1 and CDR2 from the germline V gene are SGHKS and YYEKEE (reference sequence). The length of the CDR3 is 16 residues. As DNA, the CDR3 is TGTGCCAGCAGCTTGGTAGGTCACGTCGGAGGTCAGCCCCAGCATTTT. Translated: CASSLVGHVGGQPQHF.

J is TRBJ2-2 and V is TRBV3-1 (or the pseudogene TRBV3-2), with 7 nucleotides matching TRBD1. This CDR3 is built from 15 residues. The junction had 3 bases not matched to a gene; V was cut back by 0 bases and J by 5 bases. Germline CDR1 is LGHDT and CDR2 is YNNKEL (reference sequence). CDR3 sequence: CASSQDRGLTGELFF. DNA for the CDR3: TGTGCCAGCAGCCAAGACAGGGGGTTAACCGGGGAGCTGTTTTTT.

This chain links TRBV10-2 with TRBJ2-7; D possibly corresponds to TRBD1 (6 bases). The V gene's germline CDR1 is WSHSY and CDR2 SAAADI. The CDR3 has 14 residues. The ends were cut back, 3 bases at V and 0 bases at J, with 9 bases in the middle. CDR3 nucleotide sequence: TGCGCCAGCAGTGATGTGACAGGCTCCTACGAGCAGTACTTC. It translates to CASSDVTGSYEQYF.

The V and J genes are TRBV11-2 and TRBJ2-7; D call uncertain. Germline-derived CDR1 and CDR2 are SGHAT and FQNNGV. V was trimmed by 6 bases and J by 2 bases, leaving 17 bases between them. The CDR3 extends over 15 amino acids. In DNA, the CDR3 is TGTGCCAGCAGGGACCGAAGGACGGATCCCTACGAGCAGTACTTC. Its translation: CASRDRRTDPYEQYF.

CDR3 loop: CASSLAHRYEQYF. The CDR3 coding sequence is TGTGCCAGCAGCTTGGCCCATCGGTACGAGCAGTACTTC. The V and J genes are TRBV5-8 and TRBJ2-7; D unclear. Trimming cost V 0 bases and J 4 bases, with 8 bases left between them. This CDR3 region has 13 residues. Germline V CDR1 and CDR2: SGHTS, YDEGEE.

J is TRBJ2-7 and V is TRBV28; D remains unclear. Germline CDR1 reads MDHEN; CDR2 reads SYDVKM. This CDR3 is built from 14 residues. V gave up 3 bases and J gave up 0 bases, with 9 bases separating them. For the CDR3, the DNA is TGTGCCAGCAGTTTCATCGGCAGCTCCTACGAGCAGTACTTC. This gives the protein CASSFIGSSYEQYF.

This chain links TRBV5-4 with TRBJ2-3; D uncertain. Germline assignment: CDR1 SGHNT and CDR2 YYREEE (reference sequence). The CDR3 consists of 13 residues. V dropped 3 bases and J dropped 2 bases, with 7 bases sitting between them. CDR3 loop: CASSSSPTDTQYF. The CDR3 DNA reads TGTGCCAGCAGCTCCAGCCCCACAGATACGCAGTATTTT.

This clone showed up just a few times. This chain links TRBV5-8 with TRBJ1-1; D gene unclear. Germline loops: CDR1 SGHTS, CDR2 YDEGEE. The CDR3 runs 11 residues. V dropped 7 bases and J dropped 6 bases, with 10 bases sitting between them. This CDR3 is CASVPWAEAFF. As DNA, the CDR3 is TGTGCCAGCGTTCCCTGGGCTGAAGCTTTCTTT.

The J gene is TRBJ2-3, the V gene TRBV2, with TRBD2 identical over 7 bases. The CDR3 has 15 residues. Germline values: CDR1 SNHLY, CDR2 FYNNEI. Trimming cost V 8 bases and J 5 bases; bases outside gene matches: 13. The CDR3: CASAGRGLGGDTQYF. The DNA for the CDR3 is TGTGCCAGCGCGGGGAGGGGCCTAGGTGGAGATACGCAGTATTTT.

The chain joins TRBV7-6 to TRBJ2-1, with TRBD1 matching over 9 bases. The V gene end was trimmed by 1 base and the J gene end by 4 bases; junction bases not matched to a gene: 2. Germline V gene sequence: CDR1 SGHVS, CDR2 FNYEAQ. This CDR3 has 15 residues. The CDR3 protein is CASSLGQGEYNEQFF. The CDR3 DNA follows: TGTGCCAGCAGCTTAGGACAGGGGGAATACAATGAGCAGTTCTTC.

This chain connects TRBV9 to TRBJ2-6; D remains ambiguous. V was trimmed by 2 bases and J by 0 bases, leaving 6 bases between them. The CDR3 runs 15 residues. Germline assignment: CDR1 SGDLS and CDR2 YYNGEE. The CDR3 is CASSVGDSGANVLTF. For the CDR3, the DNA is TGTGCCAGCAGCGTGGGTGACTCTGGGGCCAACGTCCTGACTTTC.

The rearrangement links TRBV7-9 to TRBJ2-1; D is perhaps TRBD2 (7 bases). Germline V gene lookup returns CDR1 SEHNR and CDR2 FQNEAQ (reference sequence). V was trimmed by 1 base and J by 2 bases, leaving 9 bases between them. The CDR3 has 15 amino acids. CDR3 sequence (DNA): TGTGCCAGCAGCTTAGAGGGGGGGCCCTACAATGAGCAGTTCTTC. It translates to CASSLEGGPYNEQFF.

V is TRBV6-2 or TRBV6-3 and J is TRBJ2-7; no firm D call. V lost 5 bases and J 1 base, leaving 3 bases between the germline ends. The CDR3 contains 11 residues. CDR1 and CDR2 (germline): MNHEY, SVGEGT. The CDR3 DNA reads TGTGCCAGCAGTATATCCTACGAGCAGTACTTC. Its protein product is CASSISYEQYF.

In its sample, this clone was seen a few times. The chain couples TRBV6-2 or TRBV6-3 to TRBJ2-2; D might be TRBD1 or TRBD2, each matching 5 bases. Germline assignment: CDR1 MNHEY and CDR2 SVGEGT. The CDR3 loop spans 13 amino acids. V gave up 4 bases and J gave up 6 bases, with 9 bases separating them. DNA of the CDR3: TGTGCCAGCAGTTGGGACGGTCCCGGGGAGCTGTTTTTT. This gives the protein CASSWDGPGELFF.

The chain employs TRBV7-2 and TRBJ2-7, with D unclear. Germline V gene lookup returns CDR1 SGHTA and CDR2 FQGNSA. V lost 1 base to trimming and J lost 1 base, with 11 bases between them. The CDR3 is made up of 15 amino acids. Here the CDR3 DNA reads TGTGCCAGCAGCTTAGGTATCACGGAATCCTACGAGCAGTACTTC. Protein sequence: CASSLGITESYEQYF.

This clone was observed a few times. The chain employs TRBV7-6 and TRBJ2-7; tentatively, D is TRBD1 or TRBD2 (5 bases each). In germline, CDR1 is SGHVS, CDR2 FNYEAQ. This CDR3 is built from 13 residues. The V and J ends lost 5 bases and 7 bases respectively, with 15 bases between them. CDR3 amino acids: CASSLGTKGEQYF. In DNA form, the CDR3 reads TGTGCCAGCAGCCTTGGGACCAAGGGGGAGCAGTACTTC.

The chain has TRBV10-3 and TRBJ2-1; 11 nucleotides align to TRBD2. The CDR3 length is 15 residues. Germline CDR1 is ENHRY and CDR2 is SYGVKD. The ends lost 6 bases at V and 7 bases at J; junction bases unmatched: 8. The CDR3 nucleotides are TGTGCCATCAGGCCCGGGACTAGCGGTTATAATGAGCAGTTCTTC. Translation: CAIRPGTSGYNEQFF.

The chain uses TRBV7-3 and TRBJ2-1, with D maybe TRBD2 (5 bases). V lost 5 bases and J lost 7, with 12 bases in between. This CDR3 contains 13 residues. Germline V gene lookup returns CDR1 SGHTA and CDR2 FQGTGA. The CDR3 loop is CASSQGRRNEQFF. In DNA, the CDR3 is TGTGCCAGCAGCCAAGGACGGAGGAATGAGCAGTTCTTC.

The chain joins TRBV5-1 to TRBJ2-5; the match to TRBD2 covers 11 bases. This CDR3 comprises 16 residues. J was trimmed by 2 bases and V by 4 bases; bases with no gene match: 7. Germline V gives CDR1 SGHRS, CDR2 YFSETQ. CDR3 DNA: TGCGCCAGCAGCCCCGGGACTAGCGGAGGACAAGAGACCCAGTACTTC. Its protein product is CASSPGTSGGQETQYF.

This clone was seen a few times. The rearrangement links TRBV7-9 to TRBJ1-3, with D hard to call. CDR3 size: 14 residues. V was cut by 4 bases and J by 4 bases, with 11 bases left in between. CDR1 and CDR2 from the germline V gene are SEHNR and FQNEAQ (reference sequence). The DNA for the CDR3 is TGTGCCAGCAGCTCGAGGGTTCGCGGAAACACCATATATTTT. Its translation: CASSSRVRGNTIYF.

The rearrangement uses TRBV9 and TRBJ2-7, with 7 nucleotides matching TRBD2. Germline CDR1 reads SGDLS; CDR2 reads YYNGEE. V shed 2 bases, J shed 10 bases, and the junction held 9 bases outside the gene matches. CDR3 length equals 13 residues. CDR3 DNA: TGTGCCAGCAGCGTTGGGGGGGAGGGTAGCCAGTACTTC. This gives the protein CASSVGGEGSQYF.

This clone was found a few times. This chain connects TRBV2 to TRBJ1-5; 7 nucleotides line up with TRBD1. The length of the CDR3 is 16 residues. Germline V lookup: CDR1 SNHLY, CDR2 FYNNEI. The junction had 10 bases not matched to a gene; V was cut back by 3 bases and J by 5 bases. The CDR3 protein is CASSDLGTVNDQPQHF. Written as DNA, the CDR3 is TGTGCCAGCAGTGATCTGGGGACAGTCAACGATCAGCCCCAGCATTTT.

The rearrangement joins TRBV6-5 to TRBJ1-2; tentative D call: TRBD1 (5 bases). The germline V gene has CDR1 MNHEY and CDR2 SVGAGI. The CDR3 has 13 residues. V was trimmed by 5 bases and J by 7 bases, leaving 14 bases between them. CDR3 protein: CASSPGRDGGYTF. CDR3 sequence (DNA): TGTGCCAGCAGTCCAGGCAGGGACGGTGGCTACACCTTC.

This CDR3 is CASSLGMDRGGEKLFF. The CDR3 DNA reads TGTGCCAGCAGCTTAGGGATGGACCGCGGGGGAGAAAAACTGTTTTTT. V and J are TRBV7-2 and TRBJ1-4, with D possibly being TRBD1 (5 bases). Trimming cost V 1 base and J 8 bases, with 17 bases left between them. This CDR3 is 16 amino acids long. Germline CDR1 SGHTA, CDR2 FQGNSA.

This chain uses TRBV7-2 with TRBJ1-5; 9 nucleotides align to TRBD1. The germline V gene encodes CDR1 SGHTA and CDR2 FQGNSA. This CDR3 spans 13 amino acids. Trimming at V came to 6 bases and at J to 16 bases, leaving 13 bases not matched to a gene. In DNA, the CDR3 is TGTGCCAGCAGTTTAAAGGGACAGGGAGTCGTACATTTT. This translates into CASSLKGQGVVHF.